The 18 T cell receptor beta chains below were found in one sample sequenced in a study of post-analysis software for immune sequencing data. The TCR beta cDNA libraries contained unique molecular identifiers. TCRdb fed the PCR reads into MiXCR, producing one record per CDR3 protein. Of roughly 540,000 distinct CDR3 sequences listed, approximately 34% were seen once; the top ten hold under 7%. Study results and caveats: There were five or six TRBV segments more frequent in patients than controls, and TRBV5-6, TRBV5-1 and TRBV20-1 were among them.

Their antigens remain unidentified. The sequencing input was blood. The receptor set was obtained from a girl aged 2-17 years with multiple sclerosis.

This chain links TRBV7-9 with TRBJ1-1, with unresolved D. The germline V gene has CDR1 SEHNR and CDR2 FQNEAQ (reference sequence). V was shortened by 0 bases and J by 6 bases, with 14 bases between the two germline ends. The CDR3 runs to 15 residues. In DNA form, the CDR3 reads TGTGCCAGCAGCTTAGCGTTGGGCAGAATATCTGAAGCTTTCTTT. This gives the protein CASSLALGRISEAFF. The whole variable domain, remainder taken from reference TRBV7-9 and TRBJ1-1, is DTGVSQNPRHKITKRGQNVTFRCDPISEHNRLYWYRQTLGQGPEFLTYFQNEAQLEKSRLLSDRFSAERPKGSFSTLEIQRTEQGDSAMYLCASSLALGRISEAFFGQGTRLTVV.

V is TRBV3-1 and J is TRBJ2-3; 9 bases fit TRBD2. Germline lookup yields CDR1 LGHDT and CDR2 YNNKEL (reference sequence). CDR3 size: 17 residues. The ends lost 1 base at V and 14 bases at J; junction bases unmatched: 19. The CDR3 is CASSQVGTSLRRSVLYF. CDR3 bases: TGTGCCAGCAGCCAAGTCGGGACTAGCCTCAGAAGGTCCGTATTGTATTTT.

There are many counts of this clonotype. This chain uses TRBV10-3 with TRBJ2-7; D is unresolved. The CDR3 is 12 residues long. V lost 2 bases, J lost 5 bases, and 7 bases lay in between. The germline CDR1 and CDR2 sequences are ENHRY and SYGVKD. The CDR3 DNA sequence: TGTGCCATCAGTGAGGGGGTTGACGAGCAGTACTTC. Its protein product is CAISEGVDEQYF.

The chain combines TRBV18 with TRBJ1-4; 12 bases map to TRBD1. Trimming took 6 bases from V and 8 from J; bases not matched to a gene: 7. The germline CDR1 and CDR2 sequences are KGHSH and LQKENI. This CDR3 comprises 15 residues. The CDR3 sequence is CASSPTGTGGEKLFF. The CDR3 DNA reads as TGTGCCAGCTCGCCAACCGGGACAGGGGGCGAAAAACTGTTTTTT.

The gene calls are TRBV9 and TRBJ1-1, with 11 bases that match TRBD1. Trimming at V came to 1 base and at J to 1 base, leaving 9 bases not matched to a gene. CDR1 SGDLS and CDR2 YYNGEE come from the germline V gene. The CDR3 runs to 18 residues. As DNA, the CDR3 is TGTGCCAGCAGCGTACGGGACAGGGGGGTTGTCTCGAACACTGAAGCTTTCTTT. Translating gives CASSVRDRGVVSNTEAFF.

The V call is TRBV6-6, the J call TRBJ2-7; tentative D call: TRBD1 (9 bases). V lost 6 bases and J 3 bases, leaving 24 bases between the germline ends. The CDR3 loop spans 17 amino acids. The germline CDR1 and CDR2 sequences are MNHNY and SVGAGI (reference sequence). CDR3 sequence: CASSHEAGGQGFYEQYF. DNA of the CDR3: TGTGCCAGCAGCCACGAGGCGGGGGGACAGGGTTTCTACGAGCAGTACTTC.

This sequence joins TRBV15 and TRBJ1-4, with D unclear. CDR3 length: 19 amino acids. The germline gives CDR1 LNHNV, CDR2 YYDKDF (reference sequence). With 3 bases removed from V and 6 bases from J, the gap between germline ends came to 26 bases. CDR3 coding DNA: TGTGCCACCAGCAGTGGAAAGACCCATTCTCCAATCTTCTATGAAAAACTGTTTTTT. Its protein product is CATSSGKTHSPIFYEKLFF.

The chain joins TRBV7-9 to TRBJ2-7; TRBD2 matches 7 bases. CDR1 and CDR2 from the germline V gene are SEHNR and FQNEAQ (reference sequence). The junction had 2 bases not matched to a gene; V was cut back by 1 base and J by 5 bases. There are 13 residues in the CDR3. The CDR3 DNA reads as TGTGCCAGCAGCTTAGGGGGGAGGGACGAGCAGTACTTC. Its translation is CASSLGGRDEQYF.

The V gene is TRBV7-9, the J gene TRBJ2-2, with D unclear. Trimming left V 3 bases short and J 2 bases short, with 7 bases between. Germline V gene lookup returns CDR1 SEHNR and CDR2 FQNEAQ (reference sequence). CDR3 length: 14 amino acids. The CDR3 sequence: CASSFGVNTGELFF. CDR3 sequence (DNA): TGTGCCAGCAGCTTTGGGGTTAACACCGGGGAGCTGTTTTTT.

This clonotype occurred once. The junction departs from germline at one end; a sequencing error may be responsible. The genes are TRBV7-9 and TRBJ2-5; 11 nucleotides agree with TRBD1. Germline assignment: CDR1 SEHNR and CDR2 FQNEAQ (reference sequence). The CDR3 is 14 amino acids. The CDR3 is CAGSVGQGAVEQYF. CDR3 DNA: TGTGCCGGCAGCGTAGGACAGGGGGCGGTTGAGCAGTACTTC.

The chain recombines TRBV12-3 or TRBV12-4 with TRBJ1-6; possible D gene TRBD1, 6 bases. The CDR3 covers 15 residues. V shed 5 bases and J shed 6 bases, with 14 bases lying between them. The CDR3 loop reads CASSAQGKGNSPLHF. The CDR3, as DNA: TGTGCCAGCAGTGCTCAGGGGAAGGGTAATTCACCCCTCCACTTT.

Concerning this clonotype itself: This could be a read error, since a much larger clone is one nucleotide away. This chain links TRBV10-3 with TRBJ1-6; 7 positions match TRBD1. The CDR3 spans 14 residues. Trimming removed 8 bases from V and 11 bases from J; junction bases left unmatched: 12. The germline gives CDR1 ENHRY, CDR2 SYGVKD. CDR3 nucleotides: TGTGCCATCTGGGCAGGGGGAGGGAGCCCACCCCTCCACTTT. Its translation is CAIWAGGGSPPLHF.

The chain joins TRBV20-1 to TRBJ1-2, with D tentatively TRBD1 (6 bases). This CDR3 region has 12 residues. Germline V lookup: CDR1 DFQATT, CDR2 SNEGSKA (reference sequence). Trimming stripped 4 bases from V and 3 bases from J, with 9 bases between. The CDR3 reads CSAISGDYGYTF. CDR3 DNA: TGCAGTGCTATATCAGGGGACTATGGCTACACCTTC.

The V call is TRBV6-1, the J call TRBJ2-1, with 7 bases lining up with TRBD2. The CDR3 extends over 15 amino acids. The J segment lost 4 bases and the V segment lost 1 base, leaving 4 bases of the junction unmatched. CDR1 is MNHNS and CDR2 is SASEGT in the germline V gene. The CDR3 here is CASSEGGGAYNEQFF. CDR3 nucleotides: TGTGCCAGCAGTGAAGGCGGGGGTGCATACAATGAGCAGTTCTTC.

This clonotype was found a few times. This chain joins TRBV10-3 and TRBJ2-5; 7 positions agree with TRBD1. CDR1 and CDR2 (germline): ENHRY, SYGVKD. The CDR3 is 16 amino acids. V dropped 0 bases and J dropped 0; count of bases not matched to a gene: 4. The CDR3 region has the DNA TGTGCCATCAGTGAGTCGCTGAGGGGGCACCAAGAGACCCAGTACTTC. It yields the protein CAISESLRGHQETQYF.

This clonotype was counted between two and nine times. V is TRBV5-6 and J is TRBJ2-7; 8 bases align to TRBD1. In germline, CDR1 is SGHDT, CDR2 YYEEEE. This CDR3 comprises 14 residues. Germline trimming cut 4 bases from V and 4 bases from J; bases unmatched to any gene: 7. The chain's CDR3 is CASSPQGARYEQYF. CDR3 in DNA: TGTGCCAGCAGCCCCCAGGGGGCCCGATACGAGCAGTACTTC.

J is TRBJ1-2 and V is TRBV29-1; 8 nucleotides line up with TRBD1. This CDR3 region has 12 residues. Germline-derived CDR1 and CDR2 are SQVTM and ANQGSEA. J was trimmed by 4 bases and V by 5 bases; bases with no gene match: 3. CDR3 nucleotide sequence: TGCAGCGTTTTGGGACAGGCCTATGGCTACACCTTC. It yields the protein CSVLGQAYGYTF.

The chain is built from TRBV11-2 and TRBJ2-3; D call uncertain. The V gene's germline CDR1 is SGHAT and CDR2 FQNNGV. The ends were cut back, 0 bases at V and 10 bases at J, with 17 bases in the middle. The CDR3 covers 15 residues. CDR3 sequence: CASSLDGIPQTAQYF. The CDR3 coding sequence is TGTGCCAGCAGCTTAGATGGGATACCACAGACGGCGCAGTATTTT.